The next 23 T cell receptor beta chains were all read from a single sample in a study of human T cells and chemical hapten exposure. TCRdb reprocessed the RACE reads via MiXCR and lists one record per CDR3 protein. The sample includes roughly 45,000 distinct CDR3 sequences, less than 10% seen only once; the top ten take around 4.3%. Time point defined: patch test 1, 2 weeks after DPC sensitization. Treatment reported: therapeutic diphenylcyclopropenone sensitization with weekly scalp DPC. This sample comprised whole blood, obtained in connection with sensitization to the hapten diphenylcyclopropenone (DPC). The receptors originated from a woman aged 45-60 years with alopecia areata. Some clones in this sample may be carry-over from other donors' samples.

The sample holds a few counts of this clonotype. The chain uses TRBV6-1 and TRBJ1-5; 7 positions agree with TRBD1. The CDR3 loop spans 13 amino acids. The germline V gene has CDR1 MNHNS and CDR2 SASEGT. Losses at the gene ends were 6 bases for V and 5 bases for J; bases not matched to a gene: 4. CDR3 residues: CASRGQPDQPQHF. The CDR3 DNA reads TGTGCCAGCAGGGGACAGCCAGATCAGCCCCAGCATTTT.

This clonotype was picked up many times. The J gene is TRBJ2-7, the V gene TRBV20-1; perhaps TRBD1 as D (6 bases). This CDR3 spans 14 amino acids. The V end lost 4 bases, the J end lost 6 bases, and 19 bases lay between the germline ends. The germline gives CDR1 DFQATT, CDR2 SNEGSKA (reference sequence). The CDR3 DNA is TGCAGTGCTACGAGGGGGACGGAGGTCGGCGAGCAGTACTTC. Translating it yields CSATRGTEVGEQYF.

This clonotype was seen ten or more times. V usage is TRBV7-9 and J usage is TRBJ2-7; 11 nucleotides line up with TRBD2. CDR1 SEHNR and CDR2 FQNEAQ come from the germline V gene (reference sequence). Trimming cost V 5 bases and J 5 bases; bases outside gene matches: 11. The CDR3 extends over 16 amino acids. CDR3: CASSQSSGRGMDEQYF. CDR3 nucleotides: TGTGCCAGCAGCCAAAGTAGCGGGAGGGGTATGGACGAGCAGTACTTC.

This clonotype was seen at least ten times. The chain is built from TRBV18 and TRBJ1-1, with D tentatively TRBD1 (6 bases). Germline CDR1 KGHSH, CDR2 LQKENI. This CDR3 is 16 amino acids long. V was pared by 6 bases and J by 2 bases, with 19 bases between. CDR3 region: CASSPTDTGPNTEAFF. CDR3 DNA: TGTGCCAGCTCGCCAACAGATACAGGGCCAAACACTGAAGCTTTCTTT.

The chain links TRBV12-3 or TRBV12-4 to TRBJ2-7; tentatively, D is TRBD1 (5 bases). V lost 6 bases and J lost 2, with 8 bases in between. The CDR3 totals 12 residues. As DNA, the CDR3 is TGTGCCAGCAGGGGGCCCGCCTACGAGCAGTACTTC. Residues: CASRGPAYEQYF.

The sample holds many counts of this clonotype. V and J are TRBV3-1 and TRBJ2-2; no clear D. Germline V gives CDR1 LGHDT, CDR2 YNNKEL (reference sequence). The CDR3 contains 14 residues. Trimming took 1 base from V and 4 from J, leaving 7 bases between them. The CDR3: CASSQGLGTGELFF. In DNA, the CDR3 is TGTGCCAGCAGCCAAGGACTGGGCACCGGGGAGCTGTTTTTT.

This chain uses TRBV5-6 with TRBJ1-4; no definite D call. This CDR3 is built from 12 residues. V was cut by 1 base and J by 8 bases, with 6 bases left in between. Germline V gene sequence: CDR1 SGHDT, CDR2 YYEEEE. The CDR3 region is CASSLRREKLFF. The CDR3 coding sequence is TGTGCCAGCAGCTTGAGACGAGAAAAACTGTTTTTT.

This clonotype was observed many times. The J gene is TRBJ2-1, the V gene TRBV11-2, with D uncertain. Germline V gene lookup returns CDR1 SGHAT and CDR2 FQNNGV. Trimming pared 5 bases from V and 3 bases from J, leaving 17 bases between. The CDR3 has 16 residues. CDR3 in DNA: TGTGCCAGCAGCCGATCGACTCGAACCTTCTACAATGAGCAGTTCTTC. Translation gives CASSRSTRTFYNEQFF.

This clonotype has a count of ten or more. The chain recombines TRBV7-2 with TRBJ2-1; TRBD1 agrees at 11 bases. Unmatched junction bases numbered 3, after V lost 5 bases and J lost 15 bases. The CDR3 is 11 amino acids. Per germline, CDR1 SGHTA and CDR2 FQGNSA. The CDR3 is CASSPDRGLFF. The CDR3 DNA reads TGTGCCAGCAGCCCGGACAGGGGGCTGTTCTTC.

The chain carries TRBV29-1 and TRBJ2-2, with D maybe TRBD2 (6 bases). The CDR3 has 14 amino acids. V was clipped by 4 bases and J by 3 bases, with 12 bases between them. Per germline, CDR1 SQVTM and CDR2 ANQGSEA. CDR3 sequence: CSVVGEVDTGELFF. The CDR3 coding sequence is TGCAGCGTTGTTGGGGAGGTGGACACCGGGGAGCTGTTTTTT.

The CDR3 DNA reads as TGCGCCAGCAGCCAAGGCGACTTTTTTCTTGAAGCTTTCTTT. Encoded protein: CASSQGDFFLEAFF. The chain has TRBV4-1 and TRBJ1-1; no clear D. The V end was cut by 1 base, the J end by 7 bases, with 13 bases between. Germline V CDR1 and CDR2: MGHRA, YSYEKL. There are 14 residues in the CDR3.

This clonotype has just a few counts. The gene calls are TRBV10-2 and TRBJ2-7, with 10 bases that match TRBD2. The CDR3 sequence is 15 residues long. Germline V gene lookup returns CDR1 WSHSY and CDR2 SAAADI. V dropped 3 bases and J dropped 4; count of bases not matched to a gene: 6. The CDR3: CASSDSSGSLYEQYF. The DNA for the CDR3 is TGCGCCAGCAGTGACTCTAGCGGGAGTCTGTACGAGCAGTACTTC.

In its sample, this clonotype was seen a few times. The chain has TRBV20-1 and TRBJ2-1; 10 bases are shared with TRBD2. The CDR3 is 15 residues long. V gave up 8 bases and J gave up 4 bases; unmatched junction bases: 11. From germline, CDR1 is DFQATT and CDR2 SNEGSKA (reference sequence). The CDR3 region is CSPRAGGADYNEQFF. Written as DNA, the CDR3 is TGCAGTCCACGAGCGGGGGGGGCCGATTACAATGAGCAGTTCTTC.

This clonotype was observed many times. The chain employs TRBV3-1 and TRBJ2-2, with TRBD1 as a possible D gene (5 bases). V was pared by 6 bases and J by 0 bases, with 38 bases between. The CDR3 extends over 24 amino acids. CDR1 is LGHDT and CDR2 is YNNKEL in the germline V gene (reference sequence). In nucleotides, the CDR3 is TGTGCCAGCAGTCATTTCCGTTGGACACTACAGACAGTCCCAAAGTTCGCGAACACCGGGGAGCTGTTTTTT. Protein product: CASSHFRWTLQTVPKFANTGELFF.

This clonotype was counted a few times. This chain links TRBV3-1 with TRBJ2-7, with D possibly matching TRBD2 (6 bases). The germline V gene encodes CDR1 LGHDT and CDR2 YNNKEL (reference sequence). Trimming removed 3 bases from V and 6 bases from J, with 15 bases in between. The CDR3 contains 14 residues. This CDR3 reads CASSQVLGGGEQYF. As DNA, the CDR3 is TGTGCCAGCAGCCAGGTGCTGGGGGGTGGCGAGCAGTACTTC.

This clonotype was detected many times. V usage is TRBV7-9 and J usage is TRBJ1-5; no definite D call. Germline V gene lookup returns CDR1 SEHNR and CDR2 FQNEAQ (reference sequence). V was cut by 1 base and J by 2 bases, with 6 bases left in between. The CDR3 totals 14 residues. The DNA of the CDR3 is TGTGCCAGCAGCTTAGAAGGGCGCAATCAGCCCCAGCATTTT. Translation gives CASSLEGRNQPQHF.

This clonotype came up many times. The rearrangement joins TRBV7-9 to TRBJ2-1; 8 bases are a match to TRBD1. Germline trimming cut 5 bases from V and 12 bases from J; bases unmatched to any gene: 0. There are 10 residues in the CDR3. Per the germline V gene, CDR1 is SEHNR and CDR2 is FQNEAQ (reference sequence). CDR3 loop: CASSGQGQFF. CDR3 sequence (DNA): TGTGCCAGCAGCGGACAGGGGCAGTTCTTC. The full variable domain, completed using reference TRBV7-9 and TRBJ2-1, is DTGVSQNPRHKITKRGQNVTFRCDPISEHNRLYWYRQTLGQGPEFLTYFQNEAQLEKSRLLSDRFSAERPKGSFSTLEIQRTEQGDSAMYLCASSGQGQFFGPGTRLTVL.

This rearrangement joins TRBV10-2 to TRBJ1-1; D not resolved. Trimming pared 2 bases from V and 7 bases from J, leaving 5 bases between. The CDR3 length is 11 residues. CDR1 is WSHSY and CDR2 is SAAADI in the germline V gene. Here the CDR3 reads CASSEDGEAFF. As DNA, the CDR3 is TGCGCCAGCAGTGAGGACGGTGAAGCTTTCTTT.

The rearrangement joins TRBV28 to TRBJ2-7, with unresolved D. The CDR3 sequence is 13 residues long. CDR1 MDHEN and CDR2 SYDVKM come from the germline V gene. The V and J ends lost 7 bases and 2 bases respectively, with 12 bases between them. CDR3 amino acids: CASTGQTTYEQYF. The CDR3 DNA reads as TGTGCCAGCACTGGTCAGACCACCTACGAGCAGTACTTC.

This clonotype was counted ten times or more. In DNA, the CDR3 is TGTGCCAGCAGTCGTAGCGGCCAAGAGACCCAGTACTTC. Amino acid sequence: CASSRSGQETQYF. The genes are TRBV11-2 and TRBJ2-5; tentative D call: TRBD2 (6 bases). The V and J ends lost 6 bases and 1 base respectively, with 9 bases between them. Per the germline V gene, CDR1 is SGHAT and CDR2 is FQNNGV. This CDR3 is built from 13 residues.

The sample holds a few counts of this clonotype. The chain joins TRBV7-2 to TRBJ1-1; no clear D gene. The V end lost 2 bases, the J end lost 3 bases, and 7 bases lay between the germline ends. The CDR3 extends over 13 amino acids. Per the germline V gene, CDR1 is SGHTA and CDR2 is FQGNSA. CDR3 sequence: CASSLPQDTEAFF. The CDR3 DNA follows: TGTGCCAGCAGCTTACCCCAGGACACTGAAGCTTTCTTT.

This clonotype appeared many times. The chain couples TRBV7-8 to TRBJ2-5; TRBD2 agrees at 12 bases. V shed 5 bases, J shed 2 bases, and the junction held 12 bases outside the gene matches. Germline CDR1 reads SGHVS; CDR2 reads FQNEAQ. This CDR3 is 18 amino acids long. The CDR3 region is CASSPSGRGTGLQETQYF. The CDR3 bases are TGTGCCAGCAGCCCTAGCGGGAGGGGAACCGGCCTACAAGAGACCCAGTACTTC.

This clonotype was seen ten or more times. The CDR3 is CSAPWTGRGDTQYF. CDR3 DNA: TGCAGTGCCCCCTGGACAGGGAGAGGAGATACGCAGTATTTT. The V and J genes are TRBV20-1 and TRBJ2-3; 8 bases line up with TRBD1. V lost 6 bases and J lost 5; bases outside the gene matches: 10. This CDR3 spans 14 amino acids. The V gene's germline CDR1 is DFQATT and CDR2 SNEGSKA (reference sequence).